This T cell receptor (beta chain) was recovered during a study of T cells in Graves' hyperthyroidism and ophthalmopathy. The authors deemed Graves' hyperthyroidism stable absent ophthalmopathy progression within 18 months. The study left out patients who had uncontrolled infection, other autoimmune disease, pregnancy or lactation. On the basis of clinical symptoms, serum thyroxine and TRAb, thyroid ultrasound and orbital computed tomography, diagnoses were made. TCR beta CDR3 regions were amplified from RNA transcripts. HTBI primers were the set used in a first-round RT-PCR of the TCR CDR3. TCRdb redid the calling of the multiplex PCR reads with MiXCR, one entry per CDR3 protein. The table lists over 150,000 distinct CDR3 sequences, around 17% of them singletons. Germline CDR1 reads SGHTA; CDR2 reads FQGNSA. V trimming: 3 bases; J trimming: 2 bases; junction bases outside the gene matches: 8. The CDR3 consists of 18 residues.

V is TRBV7-2 and J is TRBJ2-3; 13 bases are a match to TRBD2. Material for sequencing was blood. The sequence came from a woman between 45 and 65 years old with Graves' hyperthyroidism. CDR3 amino acids: CASSFVSLAGGVTDTQYF. CDR3 in DNA: TGTGCCAGCAGCTTTGTATCACTAGCGGGAGGGGTCACAGATACGCAGTATTTT.